Below are 22 T cell receptor beta chains sequenced from a single sample in a study of T cells generated in artificial thymic organoids. Human HSPCs were combined with MS5 stroma expressing human DLL1. Organoids were seeded with FACS-purified CD34+CD3- stem and progenitor cells depleted of residual T cells. TCRalpha and TCRbeta libraries were amplified separately by semi-nested PCR with TRAC or TRBC reverse primers. One entry per CDR3 protein, called by TCRdb with MiXCR from the 5' RACE reads. Counted here are over 7,000 distinct CDR3 sequences, approximately 24% occurring once; the ten biggest clones make up roughly 3%. No cognate antigen is known for these TCRs. The sequenced sample consisted of naive CD8+ T cells grown in artificial thymic organoids from cord blood stem and progenitor cells. Subset: CD3+TCRalphabeta+CD8SP T cells; for blood, CD45RO-CCR7+ naive CD8+ T cells. The receptors come from a human donor who gave cord blood stem cells for thymic organoid culture, a cardiac surgery patient who gave postnatal thymus, or a blood donor (not recorded which).

The chain uses TRBV12-3 or TRBV12-4 and TRBJ2-4, with D possibly being TRBD2 (5 bases). The ends were cut back, 6 bases at V and 3 bases at J, with 15 bases in the middle. The CDR3 loop spans 15 amino acids. CDR3 in DNA: TGTGCCAGCAGCTGGACTCCCCTCGACAAAAACATTCAGTACTTC. This gives the protein CASSWTPLDKNIQYF.

This chain uses TRBV4-3 with TRBJ1-4, with no clear D. The CDR3 contains 12 residues. The V end was cut by 1 base, the J end by 10 bases, with 7 bases between. Germline loops: CDR1 LGHNA, CDR2 YSLEER. CDR3 amino acids: CASSQASGKLFF. CDR3 coding DNA: TGCGCCAGCAGCCAAGCGTCTGGAAAACTGTTTTTT.

As concerns this clonotype: A much bigger clone sits one base away, suggesting this may be a read error. CDR3 sequence (DNA): TGTGCCAGCAGCACCCGACAGGGCCCTACGCGGTATTTT. Its translation: CASSTRQGPTRYF. The chain has TRBV7-6 and TRBJ2-3, with 7 bases identical to TRBD1. The V gene's germline CDR1 is SGHVS and CDR2 FNYEAQ. There are 13 residues in the CDR3.

In its sample, this clonotype ranks as medium-sized. The gene calls are TRBV4-2 and TRBJ1-1; D gene unclear. The V end was cut by 1 base, the J end by 8 bases, with 17 bases between. The CDR3 sequence is 15 residues long. Germline CDR1 is LGHNA and CDR2 is YNFKEQ. The CDR3 DNA sequence: TGTGCCAGCAGCCAAGCCCGTCACCTCTATGGGGAAGCTTTCTTT. Translating it yields CASSQARHLYGEAFF.

A few counts support this clonotype. As DNA, the CDR3 is TGTGCCAGCAGTTTAATCAGGCCAAGGAGCAATCAGCCCCAGCATTTT. Encoded protein: CASSLIRPRSNQPQHF. The chain couples TRBV27 to TRBJ1-5; D gene uncertain. V was cut by 2 bases and J by 1 base, with 12 bases left in between. CDR1 is MNHEY and CDR2 is SMNVEV in the germline V gene (reference sequence). The CDR3 runs 16 residues.

Only one count was recorded for this clonotype. This may be a read error, as it is one base from a much larger clone. The gene calls are TRBV10-2 and TRBJ2-7, with D perhaps assigned TRBD1 or TRBD2 (5 bases each). CDR1 is WSHSY, CDR2 SAAADI, per germline. CDR3 length: 16 amino acids. CDR3 DNA sequence: TGCGCCAGCGGTGAGTCCGATAGGGGACCGTCCTACGAGCAGTACTTC. This translates into CASGESDRGPSYEQYF.

This clonotype was picked up a small number of times. This may be a read error, as it is one base from a much larger clone. The V call is TRBV11-2, the J call TRBJ2-1; 7 bases are a match to TRBD1. CDR3 size: 15 residues. Germline assignment: CDR1 SGHAT and CDR2 FQNNGV. In DNA form, the CDR3 reads TGTGCCAGCATTCGGAACAGGGGCCCCTACAATGGGCAGTTCTTC. This codes for CASIRNRGPYNGQFF.

By sample share, this clonotype is medium-sized (0.01 to 0.1%). V usage is TRBV6-2 or TRBV6-3 and J usage is TRBJ2-1, with 14 bases fitting TRBD2. CDR3 length: 18 residues. Germline-derived CDR1 and CDR2 are MNHEY and SVGEGT. With 5 bases clipped from V and 4 bases from J, the junction kept 10 bases outside the gene matches. The CDR3 loop is CASSDQTSGGAPYNEQFF. The CDR3 DNA reads TGTGCCAGCAGTGACCAGACTAGCGGGGGGGCCCCATACAATGAGCAGTTCTTC.

The chain is built from TRBV7-2 and TRBJ2-7; 9 nucleotides agree with TRBD2. CDR3 size: 15 residues. Unmatched junction bases numbered 4, after V lost 2 bases and J lost 2 bases. CDR1 and CDR2 from the germline V gene are SGHTA and FQGNSA. CDR3 in amino acids: CTSSLMGLAPYEQYF. The CDR3 DNA reads TGTACCAGCAGCTTAATGGGACTAGCCCCCTACGAGCAGTACTTC.

This clonotype was detected a few times. The rearrangement joins TRBV12-3 or TRBV12-4 to TRBJ1-1; TRBD1 matches at 10 bases. The CDR3 contains 14 residues. Germline trimming cut 5 bases from V and 10 bases from J; bases unmatched to any gene: 10. CDR3 bases: TGTGCCAGCAGTCCGGGACAGGGGCTGGTTGGAGCTTTCTTT. It translates to CASSPGQGLVGAFF.

This clonotype counts as medium-sized. The chain uses TRBV28 and TRBJ2-2, with 16 nucleotides matching TRBD2. With 0 bases clipped from V and 4 bases from J, the junction kept 5 bases outside the gene matches. The germline gives CDR1 MDHEN, CDR2 SYDVKM. The CDR3 is 19 amino acids. In DNA form, the CDR3 reads TGTGCCAGCAGTTTATGGATTGGGACTAGCGGGGGGGCCACCGGGGAGCTGTTTTTT. The encoded protein is CASSLWIGTSGGATGELFF.

The rearrangement links TRBV12-3 or TRBV12-4 to TRBJ2-7; D may be TRBD1 (8 bases). V lost 6 bases and J 6 bases, leaving 21 bases between the germline ends. CDR3 length: 15 residues. CDR3 sequence (DNA): TGTGCCAGCAGGGGGGGGGACAGGCGCTGGGGCGAGCAGTACTTC. The encoded protein is CASRGGDRRWGEQYF.

This clonotype was seen only a few times. The V call is TRBV4-1, the J call TRBJ2-5; the match to TRBD2 covers 9 bases. From germline, CDR1 is MGHRA and CDR2 YSYEKL. With 1 base clipped from V and 3 bases from J, the junction kept 9 bases outside the gene matches. The CDR3 is 17 amino acids. The CDR3 nucleotides are TGCGCCAGCAGCCAAGTCCCCTGCGGGGGGGCCAAAGAGACCCAGTACTTC. Its translation: CASSQVPCGGAKETQYF.

Only a few counts were recorded for this clonotype. This sequence joins TRBV6-2 or TRBV6-3 and TRBJ2-1, with 7 nucleotides matching TRBD2. The CDR3 totals 15 residues. J lost 5 bases, V lost 0 bases, and 4 bases had no gene match. In germline, CDR1 is MNHEY, CDR2 SVGEGT. The CDR3 loop reads CASSYSRLADNEQFF. CDR3 bases: TGTGCCAGCAGTTACTCGAGACTAGCCGACAATGAGCAGTTCTTC.

This clonotype is judged medium-sized (0.01 to 0.1%). The V gene is TRBV20-1, the J gene TRBJ2-1; D unclear. The CDR3 consists of 12 residues. The ends were cut back, 3 bases at V and 9 bases at J, with 12 bases in the middle. The germline V gene has CDR1 DFQATT and CDR2 SNEGSKA (reference sequence). The CDR3 sequence: CSASLLRSEQFF. CDR3 bases: TGCAGTGCTAGCCTCCTGAGGAGTGAGCAGTTCTTC.

The V call is TRBV25-1, the J call TRBJ1-2; D perhaps matches TRBD1 (5 bases). V was cut by 4 bases and J by 6 bases, with 12 bases left in between. This CDR3 region has 13 residues. Germline V CDR1 and CDR2: MGHDK, SYGVNS. CDR3 loop: CASSASTGHGYTF. The CDR3 bases are TGTGCCAGCAGTGCCAGTACAGGCCATGGCTACACCTTC.

This clonotype is medium-sized. The chain recombines TRBV29-1 with TRBJ2-5, with D tentatively TRBD1 or TRBD2 (5 bases each). This CDR3 has 11 residues. V dropped 5 bases and J dropped 9 bases, with 13 bases sitting between them. Germline V gives CDR1 SQVTM, CDR2 ANQGSEA. The CDR3 protein is CSVKFGAAQYF. Written as DNA, the CDR3 is TGCAGCGTTAAGTTCGGGGCGGCCCAGTACTTC.

CDR3 region: CARGGKGANEAFF. The CDR3 DNA sequence: TGCGCCAGGGGGGGAAAGGGGGCGAATGAAGCTTTCTTT. J is TRBJ1-1 and V is TRBV4-1; 7 nucleotides agree with TRBD1. The CDR3 contains 13 residues. J gave up 7 bases and V 9 bases, and 11 bases lay outside the gene matches. Looked up from germline, CDR1 is MGHRA and CDR2 is YSYEKL.

With respect to this clonotype: This may arise from a read error, as a much more abundant clone is one base away. The CDR3 is CASSFGGSTEAFF. CDR3 sequence (DNA): TGTGCCAGCAGTTTTGGGGGATCGACTGAAGCTTTCTTT. This chain links TRBV27 with TRBJ1-1, with D maybe TRBD1 (5 bases). Trimming cost V 3 bases and J 5 bases, with 10 bases left between them. The CDR3 sequence is 13 residues long. Germline V gene data show CDR1 as MNHEY and CDR2 as SMNVEV (reference sequence).

This clonotype is medium-sized within its sample. The J gene is TRBJ2-3, the V gene TRBV3-1; D unresolved. V dropped 4 bases and J dropped 6 bases, with 20 bases sitting between them. CDR3 length equals 16 residues. The V gene's germline CDR1 is LGHDT and CDR2 YNNKEL (reference sequence). The CDR3 sequence: CASSPKLNPPGDTQYF. DNA of the CDR3: TGTGCCAGCAGCCCCAAACTGAACCCTCCAGGTGATACGCAGTATTTT.

This clonotype was seen a few times. The rearrangement uses TRBV5-1 and TRBJ1-2; tentative D call: TRBD1 (5 bases). The CDR3 consists of 14 residues. Per germline, CDR1 SGHRS and CDR2 YFSETQ. The V and J ends lost 1 base and 0 bases respectively, with 7 bases between them. The DNA for the CDR3 is TGCGCCAGCAGCTTGCAGGGAACTAACTATGGCTACACCTTC. It specifies CASSLQGTNYGYTF.

By share, this clonotype counts as medium-sized (0.01 to 0.1%). The rearrangement links TRBV10-3 to TRBJ2-7, with 7 bases that match TRBD2. Germline CDR1 is ENHRY and CDR2 is SYGVKD. This CDR3 is 15 amino acids long. The V segment lost 4 bases and the J segment 0 bases; nucleotides outside the gene matches: 6. The CDR3: CAISGSRGVSYEQYF. The DNA of the CDR3 is TGTGCCATCAGTGGGAGCCGGGGGGTCTCCTACGAGCAGTACTTC.